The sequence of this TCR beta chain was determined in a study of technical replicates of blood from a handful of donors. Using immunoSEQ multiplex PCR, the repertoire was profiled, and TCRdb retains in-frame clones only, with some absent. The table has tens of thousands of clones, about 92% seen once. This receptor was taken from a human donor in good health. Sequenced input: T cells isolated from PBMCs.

The CDR3, as DNA: TGCAGCGTGGTATCGGACAGGGGGCCTGGCTATGGCTACACCTTC. This encodes CSVVSDRGPGYGYTF. This chain uses TRBV29-1 with TRBJ1-2; TRBD1 agrees at 11 bases. After removal of 6 bases from V and 4 bases from J, the junction contained 10 bases not matched to a gene. This CDR3 region has 15 residues. Germline CDR1 and CDR2: SQVTM and ANQGSEA. Using reference TRBV29-1 and TRBJ1-2 for the parts outside the CDR3, the full variable domain is SAVISQKPSRDICQRGTSLTIQCQVDSQVTMMFWYRQQPGQSLTLIATANQGSEATYESGFVIDKFPISRPNLTFSTLTVSNMSPEDSSIYLCSVVSDRGPGYGYTFGSGTRLTVV.